Below are 32 T cell receptor beta chains sequenced from a single sample in a study of cytomegalovirus exposure and HLA in healthy donors. The PCR was carried out with 60 Vbeta primers and 13 Jbeta primers. Measured with immunoSEQ multiplex PCR; TCRdb has only the in-frame clones, and not every one. The sample lists some 170,000 clones; 82% were seen once. Specimen: PBMCs. These receptors originate from a girl between 2 and 10 years old in good health and CMV-seropositive.

CDR3 sequence (DNA): TGTGCCAGCAGCAGGGGACTGTCCTATGGCTACACCTTC. Amino acids: CASSRGLSYGYTF. The V call is TRBV11-2, the J call TRBJ1-2; D might be TRBD1 (5 bases). The ends were cut back, 5 bases at V and 4 bases at J, with 11 bases in the middle. Germline CDR1 SGHAT, CDR2 FQNNGV. The CDR3 spans 13 residues. The full variable domain, rest sourced from reference TRBV11-2 and TRBJ1-2, is EAGVAQSPRYKIIEKRQSVAFWCNPISGHATLYWYQQILGQGPKLLIQFQNNGVVDDSQLPKDRFSAERLKGVDSTLKIQPAKLEDSAVYLCASSRGLSYGYTFGSGTRLTVV.

This chain links TRBV7-9 with TRBJ2-5, with D possibly matching TRBD2 (5 bases). This CDR3 has 15 residues. With 5 bases removed from V and 2 bases from J, the gap between germline ends came to 15 bases. Looked up from germline, CDR1 is SEHNR and CDR2 is FQNEAQ (reference sequence). The CDR3 coding sequence is TGTGCCAGCAGCGGGGATGGAGCGGATCAAGAGACCCAGTACTTC. This translates into CASSGDGADQETQYF.

This clone has a single count. The gene calls are TRBV18 and TRBJ2-5; D is uncertain. The CDR3 sequence is 12 residues long. V was clipped by 6 bases and J by 0 bases, with 5 bases between them. Germline assignment: CDR1 KGHSH and CDR2 LQKENI. CDR3 loop: CASSQYQETQYF. Here the CDR3 DNA reads TGTGCCAGCTCCCAGTACCAAGAGACCCAGTACTTC.

The chain employs TRBV27 and TRBJ2-3, with TRBD2 as a possible D gene (5 bases). V was pared by 4 bases and J by 2 bases, with 13 bases between. This CDR3 is built from 15 residues. Germline loops: CDR1 MNHEY, CDR2 SMNVEV (reference sequence). The CDR3 region is CASSSPSLVTDTQYF. CDR3 nucleotides: TGTGCCAGCAGTTCCCCTAGCTTGGTCACAGATACGCAGTATTTT.

The chain uses TRBV7-6 and TRBJ2-1, with 14 bases matching TRBD2. Germline CDR1 reads SGHVS; CDR2 reads FNYEAQ. Trimming cost V 2 bases and J 10 bases; bases outside gene matches: 7. The CDR3 is made up of 16 amino acids. The CDR3 sequence is CASSLRGLAGAREQFF. In DNA form, the CDR3 reads TGTGCCAGCAGCTTAAGGGGACTAGCGGGAGCGAGGGAGCAGTTCTTC.

The V and J genes are TRBV6-5 and TRBJ1-2; TRBD1 matches 9 bases. CDR3 size: 15 residues. J lost 4 bases, V lost 7 bases, and 10 bases had no gene match. Germline CDR1 is MNHEY and CDR2 is SVGAGI. In nucleotides, the CDR3 is TGTGCCAGCATTGCAGTCACAGGGGGCGTCTATGGCTACACCTTC. Translation: CASIAVTGGVYGYTF.

In this sample, this clone turned up a few times. The gene calls are TRBV6-1 and TRBJ2-2; D gene uncertain. With 7 bases removed from V and 6 bases from J, the gap between germline ends came to 6 bases. The CDR3 covers 11 residues. CDR1 is MNHNS, CDR2 SASEGT, per germline. This CDR3 reads CASTQAGELFF. The CDR3 region has the DNA TGTGCCAGCACGCAGGCCGGGGAGCTGTTTTTT.

CDR3 sequence (DNA): TGTGCAAGTCGCGAATCCTATCCTGGGGCCAACGTCCTGACTTTC. This codes for CASRESYPGANVLTF. The rearrangement uses TRBV12-2 and TRBJ2-6; the tabulated D call, TRBD2, remains unverified against the DNA. TRBV12-2 is termed a pseudogene. This CDR3 has 15 residues.

This clone has only one observation. The V call is TRBV28, the J call TRBJ2-7; 9 bases agree with TRBD1. Looked up from germline, CDR1 is MDHEN and CDR2 is SYDVKM. Trimming at V came to 2 bases and at J to 3 bases, leaving 17 bases not matched to a gene. The CDR3 extends over 19 amino acids. DNA of the CDR3: TGTGCCAGCAGTTTAAGGTTCATCACGGGGACAGGGATAATCTACGAGCAGTACTTC. This codes for CASSLRFITGTGIIYEQYF.

The chain recombines TRBV5-1 with TRBJ1-2; D uncertain. The CDR3 has 14 residues. In germline, CDR1 is SGHRS, CDR2 YFSETQ. Trimming left V 0 bases short and J 4 bases short, with 10 bases between. For the CDR3, the DNA is TGCGCCAGCAGCTTGGAAGGAGGGCCCTATGGCTACACCTTC. Protein: CASSLEGGPYGYTF.

This CDR3 reads CAISESRGQDEQYF. CDR3 sequence (DNA): TGTGCCATCAGTGAGTCGAGGGGGCAGGACGAGCAGTACTTC. V is TRBV10-3 and J is TRBJ2-7; 7 positions agree with TRBD1. The germline gives CDR1 ENHRY, CDR2 SYGVKD. J lost 5 bases, V lost 0 bases, and 4 bases had no gene match. The CDR3 spans 14 residues.

J is TRBJ1-4 and V is TRBV4-2; the match to TRBD1 covers 9 bases. There are 15 residues in the CDR3. Germline V gives CDR1 LGHNA, CDR2 YNFKEQ. The J segment lost 7 bases and the V segment lost 2 bases, leaving 5 bases of the junction unmatched. The CDR3 coding sequence is TGTGCCAGCAGCCAATCACAGGGGGCGGGTGAAAAACTGTTTTTT. Protein: CASSQSQGAGEKLFF.

This clone was seen more than once but under ten times. This rearrangement joins TRBV10-3 to TRBJ2-7; 12 bases are a match to TRBD1. The junction had 4 bases not matched to a gene; V was cut back by 3 bases and J by 4 bases. CDR3 length equals 15 residues. CDR1 and CDR2 from the germline V gene are ENHRY and SYGVKD. The CDR3 sequence: CAISDGTGGGYEQYF. The DNA of the CDR3 is TGTGCCATCAGTGACGGGACAGGGGGCGGGTACGAGCAGTACTTC.

V is TRBV7-9 and J is TRBJ1-3; D may be TRBD1 (5 bases). This CDR3 region has 17 residues. CDR1 is SEHNR and CDR2 is FQNEAQ in the germline V gene (reference sequence). Trimming removed 10 bases at V and 6 bases at J, with 28 bases between. The chain's CDR3 is CATPISGGENTPNTIYF. The CDR3 DNA sequence: TGTGCCACCCCCATTAGTGGGGGGGAGAACACCCCAAACACCATATATTTT. Variable domain in full (rest from reference TRBV7-9 and TRBJ1-3): DTGVSQNPRHKITKRGQNVTFRCDPISEHNRLYWYRQTLGQGPEFLTYFQNEAQLEKSRLLSDRFSAERPKGSFSTLEIQRTEQGDSAMYLCATPISGGENTPNTIYFGEGSWLTVV.

V is TRBV28 and J is TRBJ2-7; no definite D call. CDR3 length: 12 residues. CDR1 MDHEN and CDR2 SYDVKM come from the germline V gene. Trimming took off 7 bases at V and 2 bases at J, with 9 bases between the two ends. The CDR3 coding sequence is TGTGCCAGCACTGCAGTCACCTACGAGCAGTACTTC. Translation gives CASTAVTYEQYF.

J is TRBJ1-5 and V is TRBV29-1; 7 nucleotides align to TRBD1. The CDR3 loop spans 14 amino acids. J was trimmed by 1 base and V by 4 bases; bases with no gene match: 4. The germline CDR1 and CDR2 sequences are SQVTM and ANQGSEA. The CDR3 DNA is TGCAGCGTTGCAGGGGGAGGAAGCAATCAGCCCCAGCATTTT. Its translation: CSVAGGGSNQPQHF.

This chain connects TRBV5-1 to TRBJ2-1; 7 bases align to TRBD1. With V trimmed by 0 bases and J by 3 bases, 3 bases remained unmatched. CDR3 length: 15 residues. The V gene's germline CDR1 is SGHRS and CDR2 YFSETQ. CDR3 protein: CASSLDRGFYNEQFF. The CDR3, as DNA: TGCGCCAGCAGCTTGGACAGGGGCTTCTACAATGAGCAGTTCTTC.

The chain combines TRBV30 with TRBJ2-7, with a tentative D call TRBD2 (5 bases). The V and J ends lost 0 bases and 3 bases respectively, with 15 bases between them. Germline CDR1 and CDR2: GTSNPN and SVGIG (reference sequence). The CDR3 covers 15 residues. CDR3 residues: CAWSVGSFGDYEQYF. The CDR3 DNA is TGTGCCTGGAGTGTAGGCTCATTCGGGGACTACGAGCAGTACTTC.

The V call is TRBV30, the J call TRBJ2-1; 7 bases align to TRBD2. The CDR3 covers 14 residues. Germline CDR1 and CDR2: GTSNPN and SVGIG (reference sequence). Trimming cost V 2 bases and J 3 bases; bases outside gene matches: 4. CDR3: CAWSPWEGYNEQFF. CDR3 in DNA: TGTGCCTGGAGTCCCTGGGAGGGCTACAATGAGCAGTTCTTC.

V usage is TRBV27 and J usage is TRBJ2-7, with TRBD2 matching 7 bases. Germline CDR1 and CDR2: MNHEY and SMNVEV (reference sequence). CDR3 length: 14 amino acids. Trimming took 5 bases from V and 3 from J; bases not matched to a gene: 7. The CDR3 spells CASSPRGRGYEQYF. CDR3 in DNA: TGTGCCAGCAGTCCGCGGGGGAGGGGCTACGAGCAGTACTTC.

CDR3 sequence (DNA): TGTGCCAGCCTTCCGGCTGGGGCCAACGTCCTGACTTTC. Translated: CASLPAGANVLTF. This chain connects TRBV6-5 to TRBJ2-6; D ambiguous. The CDR3 totals 13 residues. Per the germline V gene, CDR1 is MNHEY and CDR2 is SVGAGI. V dropped 8 bases and J dropped 2 bases, with 7 bases sitting between them.

This chain connects TRBV19 to TRBJ1-5; TRBD1 matches 9 bases. The trim removed 5 bases at V and 5 bases at J, leaving 10 bases unmatched. The CDR3 extends over 16 amino acids. Germline CDR1 and CDR2: LNHDA and SQIVND (reference sequence). The DNA of the CDR3 is TGTGCCAGTAGTCCAACCCGGGACAGGGCCCATCAGCCCCAGCATTTT. Its translation is CASSPTRDRAHQPQHF. The whole variable domain, filled in from reference TRBV19 and TRBJ1-5, reads DGGITQSPKYLFRKEGQNVTLSCEQNLNHDAMYWYRQDPGQGLRLIYYSQIVNDFQKGDIAEGYSVSREKKESFPLTVTSAQKNPTAFYLCASSPTRDRAHQPQHFGDGTRLSIL.

This sequence joins TRBV7-6 and TRBJ2-2, with D tentatively TRBD1 (5 bases). This CDR3 has 17 residues. Trimming cost V 3 bases and J 4 bases, with 18 bases left between them. The germline gives CDR1 SGHVS, CDR2 FNYEAQ. The CDR3 reads CASSLTIESDSTGELFF. As DNA, the CDR3 is TGTGCCAGCAGCTTGACAATAGAATCCGACAGCACCGGGGAGCTGTTTTTT.

This chain uses TRBV9 with TRBJ2-1; 8 nucleotides agree with TRBD2. Germline values: CDR1 SGDLS, CDR2 YYNGEE. CDR3 length: 16 amino acids. With 3 bases clipped from V and 0 bases from J, the junction kept 5 bases outside the gene matches. This CDR3 reads CASSDPAGGSYNEQFF. The CDR3 coding sequence is TGTGCCAGCAGCGACCCCGCGGGGGGCTCCTACAATGAGCAGTTCTTC.

V usage is TRBV5-4 and J usage is TRBJ2-4, with D possibly TRBD1 on 6 matching bases. The germline V gene has CDR1 SGHNT and CDR2 YYREEE (reference sequence). Trimming took off 3 bases at V and 7 bases at J, with 17 bases between the two ends. This CDR3 comprises 15 residues. CDR3 sequence: CASSSQAQGRNIQYF. The CDR3 nucleotides are TGTGCCAGCAGCTCCCAGGCACAGGGCCGGAACATTCAGTACTTC.

The CDR3 loop is CASSRGEGLLGETQYF. In DNA, the CDR3 is TGTGCCAGCAGTCGTGGAGAGGGACTCCTCGGGGAGACCCAGTACTTC. This chain links TRBV7-2 with TRBJ2-5; possibly TRBD2 for D (6 bases). This CDR3 has 16 residues. The germline gives CDR1 SGHTA, CDR2 FQGNSA. V was clipped by 6 bases and J by 5 bases, with 22 bases between them.

CDR3 region: CASSLGTSPSTGELFF. CDR3 bases: TGCGCCAGCAGCTTGGGGACTAGCCCCTCTACCGGGGAGCTGTTTTTT. This chain joins TRBV5-1 and TRBJ2-2; 8 bases fit TRBD2. This CDR3 comprises 16 residues. V lost 0 bases, J lost 5 bases, and 6 bases stayed unmatched. CDR1 is SGHRS and CDR2 is YFSETQ in the germline V gene.

This clone was seen only once. The V gene is TRBV29-1, the J gene TRBJ2-5, with TRBD2 matching over 8 bases. Trimming took 1 base from V and 5 from J; bases not matched to a gene: 15. Germline assignment: CDR1 SQVTM and CDR2 ANQGSEA. The CDR3 length is 17 residues. CDR3 loop: CSVEVTGLGRLSETQYF. CDR3 sequence (DNA): TGCAGCGTTGAAGTAACGGGACTAGGGAGGTTGTCGGAGACCCAGTACTTC.

In DNA, the CDR3 is TGTGCCAGCAGGCCCCCTGGGACAGTCATCTTCTACGAGCAGTACTTC. Translated, it gives CASRPPGTVIFYEQYF. The V call is TRBV28, the J call TRBJ2-7; 7 bases line up with TRBD1. Germline values: CDR1 MDHEN, CDR2 SYDVKM. This CDR3 comprises 16 residues. V shed 6 bases, J shed 3 bases, and the junction held 14 bases outside the gene matches.

The V call is TRBV29-1, the J call TRBJ2-1, with D maybe TRBD1 (6 bases). V lost 7 bases and J lost 8, with 15 bases in between. CDR1 is SQVTM and CDR2 is ANQGSEA in the germline V gene. This CDR3 contains 12 residues. CDR3 in amino acids: CSARYQGYEQFF. The CDR3 nucleotides are TGCAGCGCGAGATACCAGGGGTATGAGCAGTTCTTC.

The chain carries TRBV27 and TRBJ1-5, with no clear D. Germline V gives CDR1 MNHEY, CDR2 SMNVEV (reference sequence). This CDR3 contains 14 residues. The ends were cut back, 3 bases at V and 6 bases at J, with 12 bases in the middle. CDR3 in amino acids: CASSFEGWGQPQHF. As DNA, the CDR3 is TGTGCCAGCAGTTTTGAGGGTTGGGGTCAGCCCCAGCATTTT.

CDR3 amino acids: CASTRAGGEQYF. DNA of the CDR3: TGTGCCAGCACCCGAGCGGGAGGGGAGCAGTACTTC. The V gene is TRBV13, the J gene TRBJ2-5; 10 bases map to TRBD2. This CDR3 is built from 12 residues. V was pared by 7 bases and J by 11 bases, with 7 bases of the junction left unmatched. CDR1 and CDR2 from the germline V gene are PRHDT and FYEKMQ (reference sequence).